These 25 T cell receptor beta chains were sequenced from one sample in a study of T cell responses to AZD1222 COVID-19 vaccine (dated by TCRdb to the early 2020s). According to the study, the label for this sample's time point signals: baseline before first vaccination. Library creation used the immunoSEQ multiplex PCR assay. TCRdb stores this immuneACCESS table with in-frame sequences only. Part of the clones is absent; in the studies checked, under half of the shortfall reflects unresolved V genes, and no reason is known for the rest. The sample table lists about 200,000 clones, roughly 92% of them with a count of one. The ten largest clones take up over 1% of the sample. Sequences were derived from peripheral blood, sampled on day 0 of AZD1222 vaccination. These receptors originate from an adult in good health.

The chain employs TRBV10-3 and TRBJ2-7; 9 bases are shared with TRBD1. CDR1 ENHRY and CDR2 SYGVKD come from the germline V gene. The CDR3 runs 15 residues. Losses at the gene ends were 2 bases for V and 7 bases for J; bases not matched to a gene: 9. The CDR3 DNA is TGTGCCATCAGTGAGAGAGGGCGGACAGGGGAGGAGCAGTACTTC. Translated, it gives CAISERGRTGEEQYF.

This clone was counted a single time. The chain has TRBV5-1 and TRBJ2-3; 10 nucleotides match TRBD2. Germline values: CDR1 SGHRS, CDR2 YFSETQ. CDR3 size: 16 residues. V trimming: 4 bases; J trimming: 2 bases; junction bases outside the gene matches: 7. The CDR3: CASSPRTSGFTDTQYF. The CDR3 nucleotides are TGCGCCAGCAGCCCGCGGACTAGCGGCTTCACAGATACGCAGTATTTT.

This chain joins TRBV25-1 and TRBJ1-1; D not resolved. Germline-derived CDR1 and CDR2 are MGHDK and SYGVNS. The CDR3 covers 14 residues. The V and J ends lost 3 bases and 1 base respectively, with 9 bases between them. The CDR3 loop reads CASSDTSGNTEAFF. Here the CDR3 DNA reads TGTGCCAGCAGTGATACGAGCGGGAACACTGAAGCTTTCTTT.

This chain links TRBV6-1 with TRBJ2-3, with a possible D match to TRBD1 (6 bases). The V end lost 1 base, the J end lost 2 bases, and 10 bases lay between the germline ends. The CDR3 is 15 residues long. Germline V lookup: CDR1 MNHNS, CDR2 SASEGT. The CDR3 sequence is CASSEGTALTDTQYF. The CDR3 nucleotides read TGTGCCAGCAGTGAAGGGACAGCACTCACAGATACGCAGTATTTT.

CDR3: CASSLQGQDNEKLFF. The CDR3 nucleotides read TGTGCCAGCAGCTTACAGGGGCAAGATAATGAAAAACTGTTTTTT. This sequence joins TRBV7-2 and TRBJ1-4; perhaps TRBD1 as D (6 bases). V was trimmed by 2 bases and J by 4 bases, leaving 11 bases between them. The CDR3 sequence is 15 residues long. Germline CDR1 SGHTA, CDR2 FQGNSA. Full variable domain (rest looked up from reference TRBV7-2 and TRBJ1-4): GAGVSQSPSNKVTEKGKDVELRCDPISGHTALYWYRQSLGQGLEFLIYFQGNSAPDKSGLPSDRFSAERTGGSVSTLTIQRTQQEDSAVYLCASSLQGQDNEKLFFGSGTQLSVL.

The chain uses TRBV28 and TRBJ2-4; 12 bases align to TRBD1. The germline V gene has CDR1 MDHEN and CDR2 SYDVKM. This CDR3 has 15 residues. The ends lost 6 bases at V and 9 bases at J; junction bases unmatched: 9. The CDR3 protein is CASSSAGTGGLIQYF. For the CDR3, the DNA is TGTGCCAGCAGCTCTGCCGGGACAGGGGGCCTCATTCAGTACTTC.

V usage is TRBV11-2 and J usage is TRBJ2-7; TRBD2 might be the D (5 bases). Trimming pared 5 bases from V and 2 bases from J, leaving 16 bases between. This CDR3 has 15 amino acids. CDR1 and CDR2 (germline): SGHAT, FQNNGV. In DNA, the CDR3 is TGTGCCAGCAGCCCCCCGGGGTACGGTGCCTACGAGCAGTACTTC. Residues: CASSPPGYGAYEQYF. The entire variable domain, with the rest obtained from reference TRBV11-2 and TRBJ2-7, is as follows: EAGVAQSPRYKIIEKRQSVAFWCNPISGHATLYWYQQILGQGPKLLIQFQNNGVVDDSQLPKDRFSAERLKGVDSTLKIQPAKLEDSAVYLCASSPPGYGAYEQYFGPGTRLTVT.

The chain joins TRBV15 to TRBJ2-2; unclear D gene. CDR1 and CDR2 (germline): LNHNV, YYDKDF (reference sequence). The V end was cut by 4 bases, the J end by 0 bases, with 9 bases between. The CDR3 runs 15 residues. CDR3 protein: CATSNPRANTGELFF. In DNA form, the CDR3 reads TGTGCCACCAGCAACCCACGGGCGAACACCGGGGAGCTGTTTTTT.

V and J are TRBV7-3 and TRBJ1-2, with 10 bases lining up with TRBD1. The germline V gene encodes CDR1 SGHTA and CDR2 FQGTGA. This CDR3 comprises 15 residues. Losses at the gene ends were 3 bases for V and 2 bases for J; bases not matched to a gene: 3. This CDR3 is CASSFTGQGNYGYTF. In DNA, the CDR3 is TGTGCCAGCAGCTTTACGGGACAGGGGAACTATGGCTACACCTTC.

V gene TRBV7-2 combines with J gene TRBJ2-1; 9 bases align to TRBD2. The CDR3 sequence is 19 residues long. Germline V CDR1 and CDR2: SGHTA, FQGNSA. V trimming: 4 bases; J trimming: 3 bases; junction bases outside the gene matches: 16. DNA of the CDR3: TGTGCCAGCAGCTCCCGGGTCGCGGGGGGGGTTCTAAGCTACAATGAGCAGTTCTTC. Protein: CASSSRVAGGVLSYNEQFF.

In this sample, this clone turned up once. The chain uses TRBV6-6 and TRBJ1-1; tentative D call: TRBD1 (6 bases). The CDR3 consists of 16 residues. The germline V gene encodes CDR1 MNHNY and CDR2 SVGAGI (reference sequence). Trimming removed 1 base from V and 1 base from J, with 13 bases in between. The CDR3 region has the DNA TGTGCCAGCAGTTACTTAAGGGGGTTTGGGAACACTGAAGCTTTCTTT. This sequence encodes CASSYLRGFGNTEAFF.

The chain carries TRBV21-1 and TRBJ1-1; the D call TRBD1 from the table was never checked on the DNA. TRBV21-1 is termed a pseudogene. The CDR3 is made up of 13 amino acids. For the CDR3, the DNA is TGTGCCAGCAGCAAAGACAGGGACACTGAAGCTTTCTTT. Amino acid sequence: CASSKDRDTEAFF.

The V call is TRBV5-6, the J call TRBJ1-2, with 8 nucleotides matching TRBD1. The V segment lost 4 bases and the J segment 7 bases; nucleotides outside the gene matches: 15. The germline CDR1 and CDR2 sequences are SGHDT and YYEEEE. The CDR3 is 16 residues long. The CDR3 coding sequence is TGTGCCAGCAGCCGTCCCACCGGGACAGGAGGTGGTGGCTACACCTTC. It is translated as CASSRPTGTGGGGYTF.

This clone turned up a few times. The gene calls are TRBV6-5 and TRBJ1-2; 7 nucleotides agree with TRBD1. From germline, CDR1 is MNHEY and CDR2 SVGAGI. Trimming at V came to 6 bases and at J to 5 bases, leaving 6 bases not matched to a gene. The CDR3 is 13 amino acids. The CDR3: CASRRGTEYGYTF. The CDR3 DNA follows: TGTGCCAGCAGACGAGGGACAGAGTATGGCTACACCTTC.

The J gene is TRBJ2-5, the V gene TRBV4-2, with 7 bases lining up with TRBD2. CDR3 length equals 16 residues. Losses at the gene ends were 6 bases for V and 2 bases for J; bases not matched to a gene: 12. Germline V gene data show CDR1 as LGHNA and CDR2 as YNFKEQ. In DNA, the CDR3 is TGTGCCAGCAGAAACGGTGGTGGCGGGGGACAAGAGACCCAGTACTTC. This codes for CASRNGGGGGQETQYF.

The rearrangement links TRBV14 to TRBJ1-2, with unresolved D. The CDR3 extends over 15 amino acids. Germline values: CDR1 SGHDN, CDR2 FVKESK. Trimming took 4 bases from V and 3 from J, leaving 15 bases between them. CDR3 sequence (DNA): TGTGCCAGCAGCCCGCGCCTGACGGCGGACTATGGCTACACCTTC. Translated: CASSPRLTADYGYTF. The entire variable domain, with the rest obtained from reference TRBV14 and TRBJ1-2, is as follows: EAGVTQFPSHSVIEKGQTVTLRCDPISGHDNLYWYRRVMGKEIKFLLHFVKESKQDESGMPNNRFLAERTGGTYSTLKVQPAELEDSGVYFCASSPRLTADYGYTFGSGTRLTVV.

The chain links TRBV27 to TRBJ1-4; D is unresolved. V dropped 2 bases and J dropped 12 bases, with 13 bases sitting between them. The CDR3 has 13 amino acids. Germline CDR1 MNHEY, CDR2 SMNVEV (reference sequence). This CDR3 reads CASSLRPIEELFF. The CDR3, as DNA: TGTGCCAGCAGTTTAAGACCGATCGAGGAACTGTTTTTT.

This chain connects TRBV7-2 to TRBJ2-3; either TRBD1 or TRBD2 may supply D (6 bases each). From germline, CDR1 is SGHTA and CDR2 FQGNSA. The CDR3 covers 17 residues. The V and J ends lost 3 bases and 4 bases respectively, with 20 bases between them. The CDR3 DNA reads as TGTGCCAGCAGCTTGGGGGGCCTAGCGTTATACCCAGATACGCAGTATTTT. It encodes CASSLGGLALYPDTQYF.

The CDR3 loop reads CASSYRTGYGYTF. The CDR3 DNA reads as TGTGCCAGCAGTTACCGGACAGGCTATGGCTACACCTTC. The rearrangement joins TRBV6-5 to TRBJ1-2; 7 bases map to TRBD1. With 2 bases clipped from V and 4 bases from J, the junction kept 1 base outside the gene matches. The CDR3 runs to 13 residues. Germline V gene sequence: CDR1 MNHEY, CDR2 SVGAGI.

CDR3 loop: CAIRGTSNTEAFF. CDR3 bases: TGTGCCATCAGGGGGACTTCGAACACTGAAGCTTTCTTT. V usage is TRBV10-3 and J usage is TRBJ1-1, with D perhaps matching TRBD1 (5 bases). Trimming removed 6 bases at V and 1 base at J, with 9 bases between. Germline V gene sequence: CDR1 ENHRY, CDR2 SYGVKD. This CDR3 region has 13 residues.

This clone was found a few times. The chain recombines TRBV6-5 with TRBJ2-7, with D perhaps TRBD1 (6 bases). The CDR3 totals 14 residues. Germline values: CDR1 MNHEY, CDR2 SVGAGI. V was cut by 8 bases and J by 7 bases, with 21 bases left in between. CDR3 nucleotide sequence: TGTGCCAGCGGCGACAGGTTTTCGTTGTATGAGCAGTACTTC. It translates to CASGDRFSLYEQYF.

The CDR3 loop reads CATSLQGGNGYTF. CDR3 in DNA: TGTGCCACAAGTCTGCAGGGGGGAAATGGCTACACCTTC. This sequence joins TRBV28 and TRBJ1-2; 7 nucleotides match TRBD1. V lost 10 bases and J lost 6; bases outside the gene matches: 11. Germline V gene data show CDR1 as MDHEN and CDR2 as SYDVKM. CDR3 length: 13 amino acids.

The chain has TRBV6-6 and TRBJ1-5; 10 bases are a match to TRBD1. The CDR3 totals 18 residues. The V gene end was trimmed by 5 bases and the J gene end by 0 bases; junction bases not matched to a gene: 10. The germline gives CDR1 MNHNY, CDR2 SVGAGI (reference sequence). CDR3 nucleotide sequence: TGTGCCAGCAGTCTCCGATTAGGACAGGGGGATAGCAATCAGCCCCAGCATTTT. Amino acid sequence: CASSLRLGQGDSNQPQHF.

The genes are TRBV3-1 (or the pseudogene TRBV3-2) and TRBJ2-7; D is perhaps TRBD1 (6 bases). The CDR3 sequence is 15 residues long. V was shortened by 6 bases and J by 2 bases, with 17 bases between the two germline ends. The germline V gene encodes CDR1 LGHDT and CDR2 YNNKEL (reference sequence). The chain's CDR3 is CASSSPGTLAYEQYF. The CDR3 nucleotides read TGTGCCAGCAGTTCCCCTGGGACACTCGCCTACGAGCAGTACTTC.

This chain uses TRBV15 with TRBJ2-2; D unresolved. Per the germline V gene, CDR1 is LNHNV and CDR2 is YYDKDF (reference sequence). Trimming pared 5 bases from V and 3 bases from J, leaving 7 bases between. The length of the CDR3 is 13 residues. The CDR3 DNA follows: TGTGCCACCAGCGCAGGTGACACCGGGGAGCTGTTTTTT. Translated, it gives CATSAGDTGELFF. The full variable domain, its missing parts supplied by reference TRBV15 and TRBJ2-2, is DAMVIQNPRYQVTQFGKPVTLSCSQTLNHNVMYWYQQKSSQAPKLLFHYYDKDFNNEADTPDNFQSRRPNTSFCFLDIRSPGLGDTAMYLCATSAGDTGELFFGEGSRLTVL.